One TCR beta chain is described in this entry. Its cognate antigen has yet to be identified. Base qualities were left out, and no much larger clone turns up one base away. This sample is part of a study of CD8 T cells in Susac syndrome (dated by TCRdb to the late 2010s). As for the study more broadly: Among the sequenced Susac syndrome patients, six had clinically active disease and roughly 8 were in clinical remission. At blood withdrawal, Susac syndrome patients were therapy-naive, treated with corticosteroids (with IVIg additionally given to some), or treated with IVIg alone. Whether CD8+ T cell activation and differentiation in Susac syndrome was antigen driven was tested using repertoire sequencing. General findings and caveats noted by the study authors: The number of individuals in the TCR sequencing and HLA analysis was acknowledged as relatively small. In the CD4+ T cell repertoire of Susac syndrome patients, clonal expansion was not detected.

High-throughput TCR beta sequencing profiled peripheral blood CD8+ and CD4+ T cells from healthy donors, Susac syndrome patients and multiple sclerosis patients. The Susac syndrome patients fulfilled recently defined diagnostic criteria for either definite or probable disease. Bulk CD8+ and CD4+ T cells were purified by magnetic negative isolation, while CD8+ TEMRA cells were enriched using FACS. Blood was collected in EDTA tubes and processed within 24 hours, with PBMCs isolated through density gradient centrifugation. PBMCs intended for TCR sequencing were frozen in liquid nitrogen and were later thawed in a 37 degrees C water bath. The sorted or isolated CD4+, CD8+ and CD8+ TEMRA cells reached a purity of at least 90%. RNA was extracted with the RNeasy kit and 0.5 to 1 ug was reverse transcribed using random hexamers. TCR beta CDR3 regions were amplified with the immunoSEQ multiplex PCR assay covering 54 Vbeta and 13 Jbeta segments. To correct PCR amplification bias, a synthetic template baseline was used for both primer optimization and computational correction. In the authors' own workflow: Reads were annotated to V, D and J genes according to IMGT and were analyzed with immunoSEQ Analyzer, with only productive sequences retained. To calculate clonality, Shannon entropy was normalized by log2 of the number of productive unique sequences and then subtracted from one. Public and private clones were assessed among the 100 most prevalent clones of each patient and control. Clones were defined as Susac-specific if absent from the healthy and MS cohorts, from 1052 published viral clones and from other ImmuneACCESS disease sequences. Clones were called with MiXCR by TCRdb after fastp trimmed the public reads at Q25, and only in-frame beta chains were retained. Every entry covers one CDR3 protein and lists the most common genes and DNA from its rows. The V and J calls and clone size are TCRdb's, not the authors'. Across this sample there are 100,000 or so distinct CDR3 sequences, with 90% to 95% seen only once. Jointly, the top ten make up 0.3% to 0.35% of the sample.

The sample taken for sequencing was CD4+ T cells from PBMCs. The clonotype originates from a human donor with Susac syndrome.

The CDR3 region: CASRRGTPASYEQYF. The DNA sequence is given as TGTGCCAGCAGGAGGGGGACCCCCGCCTCCTACGAGCAGTACTTC. The rearranged chain carries TRBV6-5 and TRBJ2-7; TRBD1 is a weak D gene call, 6 bases matching. Via the germline V gene, CDR1 is MNHEY and CDR2 SVGAGI. The CDR3 holds 15 amino acids from the cysteine to the phenylalanine. Only the CDR3 DNA is retained, 45 bases long and in frame from the first base. Deletion took 6 bases off V and 0 bases off J, with a span of 15 bases between the germline ends.